The 21 T cell receptor beta chains below were found in one sample sequenced in a study of T cells in Graves' hyperthyroidism and ophthalmopathy. TCR beta CDR3 regions were amplified from RNA. The primer set for the first-round RT-PCR of the TCR CDR3 was HTBI. TCRdb redid the calling of the multiplex PCR reads with MiXCR, one entry per CDR3 protein. The data contain about 640,000 distinct CDR3 sequences, about 20% of them singletons. Material for sequencing was blood. These receptors originate from a man aged 25-40 years with Graves' ophthalmopathy.

This sequence joins TRBV7-9 and TRBJ2-5; TRBD1 is a possible D gene (5 bases). Per germline, CDR1 SEHNR and CDR2 FQNEAQ (reference sequence). CDR3 size: 15 residues. V was cut by 1 base and J by 4 bases, with 13 bases left in between. The CDR3 DNA follows: TGTGCCAGCAGCTTAGGTCTAGGGGTCGGAGAGACCCAGTACTTC. As protein: CASSLGLGVGETQYF.

V usage is TRBV12-3 or TRBV12-4 and J usage is TRBJ2-7; 7 bases agree with TRBD2. This CDR3 has 13 residues. Losses at the gene ends were 3 bases for V and 7 bases for J; bases not matched to a gene: 6. CDR3 loop: CASSLRGEGEQYF. In DNA form, the CDR3 reads TGTGCCAGCAGTTTGAGAGGGGAGGGGGAGCAGTACTTC.

This chain connects TRBV3-1 to TRBJ2-3; the match to TRBD2 covers 9 bases. V shed 4 bases, J shed 14 bases, and the junction held 7 bases outside the gene matches. The V gene's germline CDR1 is LGHDT and CDR2 YNNKEL (reference sequence). This CDR3 is built from 12 residues. CDR3 coding DNA: TGTGCCAGCAGCCTTGCCGGGACTAGCATGTATTTT. This translates into CASSLAGTSMYF.

This clonotype was seen many times. The rearrangement links TRBV11-2 to TRBJ2-7; a possible D gene is TRBD2 (6 bases). This CDR3 spans 16 amino acids. V lost 0 bases and J 2 bases, leaving 14 bases between the germline ends. Germline lookup yields CDR1 SGHAT and CDR2 FQNNGV. The CDR3 DNA reads as TGTGCCAGCAGCTTAGATCCCGGGGGTCAGGCCTACGAGCAGTACTTC. Translating gives CASSLDPGGQAYEQYF.

This clonotype was recorded at least ten times. The genes are TRBV11-2 and TRBJ2-1; TRBD1 matches 10 bases. The CDR3 spans 16 residues. Per germline, CDR1 SGHAT and CDR2 FQNNGV. V shed 2 bases and J 2 bases; nucleotides not matched to a gene: 3. The CDR3 nucleotides read TGTGCCAGCAGCTTACCGGGACAGGGGACCTACAATGAGCAGTTCTTC. Protein product: CASSLPGQGTYNEQFF.

The chain employs TRBV6-1 and TRBJ1-6; D call uncertain. The CDR3 is 14 residues long. V was pared by 7 bases and J by 8 bases, with 15 bases between. Germline-derived CDR1 and CDR2 are MNHNS and SASEGT. The CDR3 here is CASTPGRGYSPLHF. CDR3 in DNA: TGTGCCAGCACCCCGGGCAGAGGCTATTCACCCCTCCACTTT.

There are many counts of this clonotype. The genes are TRBV2 and TRBJ2-2; 9 bases are a match to TRBD2. This CDR3 has 16 amino acids. After removal of 4 bases from V and 0 bases from J, the junction contained 3 bases not matched to a gene. Germline CDR1 reads SNHLY; CDR2 reads FYNNEI. This chain's CDR3 is CASSVLAGANTGELFF. The CDR3 nucleotides read TGTGCCAGCAGTGTATTAGCGGGAGCGAACACCGGGGAGCTGTTTTTT.

The V gene is TRBV20-1, the J gene TRBJ1-1; TRBD1 is a possible D gene (6 bases). V was pared by 6 bases and J by 1 base, with 15 bases between. The CDR3 covers 14 residues. Germline CDR1 is DFQATT and CDR2 is SNEGSKA (reference sequence). CDR3 loop: CSAKVGGGNTEAFF. In nucleotides, the CDR3 is TGCAGTGCCAAAGTTGGGGGCGGGAACACTGAAGCTTTCTTT.

The table lists this clonotype with many counts. The rearrangement joins TRBV2 to TRBJ2-3, with 14 bases aligning to TRBD2. CDR1 and CDR2 from the germline V gene are SNHLY and FYNNEI. The CDR3 is 14 residues long. The junction had 3 bases not matched to a gene; V was cut back by 7 bases and J by 6 bases. The CDR3 is CASKTSGRGDTQYF. The CDR3 DNA reads as TGTGCCAGCAAGACTAGCGGGAGGGGGGATACGCAGTATTTT.

Of note for this clonotype: A much larger clone sits a single nucleotide away, making a read error possible. This chain uses TRBV18 with TRBJ2-3; a possible D gene is TRBD1 (6 bases). Deletions cut 5 bases from V and 4 bases from J, with 16 bases between. The germline V gene has CDR1 KGHSH and CDR2 LQKENI. The CDR3 covers 15 residues. CDR3 DNA sequence: TGTGCCAGCTCAATGGCAGGGGCCAACGCAGATACGCAGTATTTT. The encoded protein is CASSMAGANADTQYF.

This clonotype was found a few times. This chain connects TRBV28 to TRBJ2-7, with D unresolved. Trimming shortened V by 3 bases and J by 0 bases, and 9 bases separated the two germline ends. The CDR3 loop spans 14 amino acids. Germline values: CDR1 MDHEN, CDR2 SYDVKM. CDR3 protein: CASSFLSNSYEQYF. The CDR3 bases are TGTGCCAGCAGTTTTCTCTCCAACTCCTACGAGCAGTACTTC. Together with reference TRBV28 and TRBJ2-7, the CDR3 gives the full variable domain: DVKVTQSSRYLVKRTGEKVFLECVQDMDHENMFWYRQDPGLGLRLIYFSYDVKMKEKGDIPEGYSVSREKKERFSLILESASTNQTSMYLCASSFLSNSYEQYFGPGTRLTVT.

In this sample, this clonotype turned up a few times. J is TRBJ2-1 and V is TRBV7-8; the match to TRBD2 covers 9 bases. Trimming removed 5 bases from V and 7 bases from J; junction bases left unmatched: 6. Germline CDR1 reads SGHVS; CDR2 reads FQNEAQ. The CDR3 loop spans 14 amino acids. CDR3: CASSDLTSGNEQFF. Written as DNA, the CDR3 is TGTGCCAGCAGCGACCTGACTAGCGGAAATGAGCAGTTCTTC.

The chain joins TRBV5-1 to TRBJ1-5; no definite D call. CDR1 is SGHRS and CDR2 is YFSETQ in the germline V gene. The CDR3 consists of 15 residues. Trimming removed 0 bases from V and 5 bases from J, with 12 bases in between. The CDR3 DNA reads as TGCGCCAGCAGCTTGGACGGTGGGCCCTATCAGCCCCAGCATTTT. It specifies CASSLDGGPYQPQHF.

This clonotype was counted between two and nine times. V and J are TRBV27 and TRBJ2-7; 9 bases map to TRBD2. V was clipped by 5 bases and J by 5 bases; unmatched bases: 19. Germline CDR1 MNHEY, CDR2 SMNVEV (reference sequence). CDR3 size: 18 residues. CDR3: CASSPGQRSGSSPNEQYF. For the CDR3, the DNA is TGTGCCAGCAGTCCCGGACAGCGTAGCGGGAGCTCTCCTAACGAGCAGTACTTC.

The rearrangement uses TRBV20-1 and TRBJ1-5, with a tentative D call TRBD1 (5 bases). CDR1 is DFQATT, CDR2 SNEGSKA, per germline (reference sequence). This CDR3 contains 15 residues. Trimming cost V 6 bases and J 2 bases, with 17 bases left between them. For the CDR3, the DNA is TGCAGTGCCCCCACCGGGGGAGGGGGCAATCAGCCCCAGCATTTT. This codes for CSAPTGGGGNQPQHF.

This clonotype was detected many times. This chain joins TRBV5-1 and TRBJ2-7; TRBD1 agrees at 9 bases. Germline trimming cut 3 bases from V and 6 bases from J; bases unmatched to any gene: 10. Per germline, CDR1 SGHRS and CDR2 YFSETQ. The CDR3 runs 15 residues. The CDR3 DNA sequence: TGCGCCAGCAGCTCGTCCGGGACAGGGATCGCCGAGCAGTACTTC. Translating it yields CASSSSGTGIAEQYF.

This clonotype has at least ten counts. The chain combines TRBV20-1 with TRBJ1-1; a possible D gene is TRBD1 (6 bases). CDR1 is DFQATT, CDR2 SNEGSKA, per germline (reference sequence). This CDR3 has 15 amino acids. The V end was cut by 0 bases, the J end by 4 bases, with 15 bases between. The CDR3 loop reads CSARDPRGASTEAFF. The CDR3 DNA reads as TGCAGTGCTAGAGATCCGCGGGGGGCGAGCACTGAAGCTTTCTTT.

The V call is TRBV19, the J call TRBJ2-1, with 7 bases aligning to TRBD1. Losses at the gene ends were 6 bases for V and 3 bases for J; bases not matched to a gene: 2. Germline CDR1 and CDR2: LNHDA and SQIVND (reference sequence). The CDR3 covers 13 residues. In nucleotides, the CDR3 is TGTGCCAGTAGCACAGGGGTCTACAATGAGCAGTTCTTC. This codes for CASSTGVYNEQFF.

The rearrangement links TRBV29-1 to TRBJ2-5; 8 bases line up with TRBD2. Germline V gene lookup returns CDR1 SQVTM and CDR2 ANQGSEA. V gave up 2 bases and J gave up 4 bases; unmatched junction bases: 0. The CDR3 sequence is 12 residues long. CDR3 DNA sequence: TGCAGCGTTGAACTAGCGGGAGAGACCCAGTACTTC. Residues: CSVELAGETQYF.

This clonotype came up a few times. CDR3 nucleotides: TGCAGTGCTAGAGGCCGACAGTTTCCCAATGAGCAGTTCTTC. As protein: CSARGRQFPNEQFF. V usage is TRBV20-1 and J usage is TRBJ2-1; tentatively, D is TRBD1 (5 bases). The CDR3 sequence is 14 residues long. The V and J ends lost 1 base and 6 bases respectively, with 13 bases between them. Germline-derived CDR1 and CDR2 are DFQATT and SNEGSKA (reference sequence).

This clonotype was recorded a few times. This chain connects TRBV28 to TRBJ2-7; D possibly corresponds to TRBD1 (6 bases). CDR1 and CDR2 (germline): MDHEN, SYDVKM. This CDR3 is 11 amino acids long. Trimming took off 10 bases at V and 1 base at J, with 8 bases between the two ends. The CDR3 DNA is TGTGCCAATCAGGGGTCCTACGAGCAGTACTTC. Residues: CANQGSYEQYF.